Listed here are 6 T cell receptor beta chains from one sample, sequenced in a study of control samples from healthy donors and cancer patients. Measured with immunoSEQ multiplex PCR; TCRdb has only the in-frame clones, and not every one. Of approximately 120,000 clones in the sample, approximately 90% are singletons; the top ten hold 3.5% to 4.5%. The sequencing sample was made of blood. The receptors stem from a human donor in good health. The donor label of this sample is uncertain.

This chain uses TRBV21-1 with TRBJ1-6. TRBV21-1 is a pseudogene segment. This CDR3 contains 16 residues. Here the CDR3 reads CASSKDENGVYSPLHF. CDR3 in DNA: TGTGCCAGCAGCAAGGATGAAAACGGGGTTTATTCACCCCTCCACTTT.

This clone was seen a handful of times. The chain links TRBV3-1 (or the pseudogene TRBV3-2) to TRBJ1-1, with no clear D. The germline V gene encodes CDR1 LGHDT and CDR2 YNNKEL (reference sequence). Trimming stripped 2 bases from V and 5 bases from J, with 9 bases between. This CDR3 has 13 residues. CDR3 region: CASSQWRSTEAFF. CDR3 nucleotides: TGTGCCAGCAGCCAATGGAGGAGTACTGAAGCTTTCTTT.

The gene calls are TRBV15 and TRBJ1-1; 7 positions match TRBD1. Trimming at V came to 5 bases and at J to 6 bases, leaving 9 bases not matched to a gene. CDR3 length: 14 amino acids. CDR1 LNHNV and CDR2 YYDKDF come from the germline V gene (reference sequence). This CDR3 reads CATSRGGEVSEAFF. In nucleotides, the CDR3 is TGTGCCACCAGCCGAGGGGGCGAAGTCTCTGAAGCTTTCTTT.

This rearrangement joins TRBV2 to TRBJ1-2; D not resolved. Germline CDR1 and CDR2: SNHLY and FYNNEI. V lost 8 bases, J lost 5 bases, and 6 bases lay in between. CDR3 length equals 10 residues. The CDR3 sequence: CASGHYGYTF. The CDR3 DNA sequence: TGTGCCAGCGGGCATTATGGCTACACCTTC.

This clone was recorded once. The J gene is TRBJ1-2, the V gene TRBV15; D gene uncertain. V lost 3 bases and J lost 6, with 8 bases in between. Germline CDR1 LNHNV, CDR2 YYDKDF (reference sequence). The CDR3 consists of 12 residues. The DNA of the CDR3 is TGTGCCACCAGCAGGGGGTTCGATGGCTACACCTTC. Protein product: CATSRGFDGYTF. The complete variable domain, with remaining parts taken from reference TRBV15 and TRBJ1-2, reads DAMVIQNPRYQVTQFGKPVTLSCSQTLNHNVMYWYQQKSSQAPKLLFHYYDKDFNNEADTPDNFQSRRPNTSFCFLDIRSPGLGDTAMYLCATSRGFDGYTFGSGTRLTVV.

The J gene is TRBJ1-2, the V gene TRBV24-1; D unclear. Trimming shortened V by 4 bases and J by 8 bases, and 13 bases separated the two germline ends. The germline V gene has CDR1 KGHDR and CDR2 SFDVKD. This CDR3 is built from 13 residues. The CDR3 nucleotides read TGTGCCACCAGTGACTCCAGATTGAGGGGCTACACCTTC. Translated, it gives CATSDSRLRGYTF.